This record looks at one T cell receptor (beta chain) sequence and its context. Its antigen is unknown. The sample holds no much larger clone one base away, and base qualities are not on file. V is reduced by 9 bases and J by 2 bases, leaving a spacing of 16 bases between them. Taken from cysteine to phenylalanine, the CDR3 has 14 residues. Of all the DNA, just the CDR3 is kept, 42 bases in frame from base 1. Looking up the germline V gene yields CDR1 SNHLY and CDR2 FYNNEI. These data are taken from a study of T cell changes during pregnancy in multiple sclerosis (dated by TCRdb to the late 2010s). With respect to the entire study: The study examined how the T cell repertoire changed over the course of pregnancy in women with multiple sclerosis.

Receptors were amplified or captured by the immunoSEQ multiplex PCR assay. TCRdb mirrors the immuneACCESS table, restricted to in-frame sequences. Some clones are absent from its copies; in checked studies, under half trace to an unresolved V gene, and the reason for the others is unknown. This sample holds tens of thousands of clones; about 91% were observed only once. Of the sample, around 0.5% falls within the top ten clones. Sequencing used CD4+ T cells from peripheral blood mononuclear cells, obtained in the second trimester of pregnancy. Here the chain combines TRBV2 and TRBJ2-5; the best D guess is TRBD1, with 6 bases matching. This TCR came from a female donor in good health, enrolled as a control in a pregnancy study. The encoded CDR3 is CASQQGRLQETQYF. The nucleotide sequence reads TGTGCCAGTCAACAGGGACGCCTGCAAGAGACCCAGTACTTC.